The entry below gives a single T cell receptor beta chain sequence along with its context. CDR1 SGHNT and CDR2 YENEEA come from the germline V gene. The CDR3 extends over 13 amino acids. Deletions cut 8 bases from V and 2 bases from J, with 11 bases between. The sample belongs to a study of early T cells in non-severe SARS-CoV-2 infection. TCRdb redid the calling of the 5' RACE reads with MiXCR, one entry per CDR3 protein. Of roughly 57,000 distinct CDR3 sequences listed, roughly 12% are singletons. The sequencing used whole blood, collected at baseline. The V gene is TRBV11-3, the J gene TRBJ2-3; D is unresolved. The receptor's source is an adult who was a healthcare worker with PCR-confirmed SARS-CoV-2 infection or an uninfected control (not recorded which). As DNA, the CDR3 is TGTGCCAGCTCGTCGACTCACACAGATACGCAGTATTTT. Its translation is CASSSTHTDTQYF.